A single sample gave rise to the 13 T cell receptor beta chains below, sequenced in a study of blood T cell repertoires in COVID-19. Method: immunoSEQ multiplex PCR; TCRdb's copy keeps in-frame clones and lacks some. The sample yields approximately 260,000 clones, around 90% seen once. The specimen was peripheral blood. All receptors come from a man aged 45-65 years with acute or convalescent COVID-19.

The chain uses TRBV27 and TRBJ1-2; 8 nucleotides align to TRBD1. V shed 6 bases and J 5 bases; nucleotides not matched to a gene: 5. The CDR3 extends over 13 amino acids. The germline V gene has CDR1 MNHEY and CDR2 SMNVEV (reference sequence). CDR3 sequence reads: CASRAGTGYGYTF. The CDR3 DNA reads TGTGCCAGCAGGGCCGGGACAGGATATGGCTACACCTTC.

The chain is built from TRBV4-1 and TRBJ2-7, with 7 bases identical to TRBD2. The V gene end was trimmed by 1 base and the J gene end by 2 bases; junction bases not matched to a gene: 8. This CDR3 contains 16 residues. The germline gives CDR1 MGHRA, CDR2 YSYEKL. The CDR3 region is CASSQAVAGETYEQYF. The CDR3 DNA follows: TGCGCCAGCAGCCAAGCCGTCGCGGGGGAAACCTACGAGCAGTACTTC.

The chain has TRBV4-1 and TRBJ2-7; possibly TRBD2 for D (7 bases). V dropped 4 bases and J dropped 6 bases, with 16 bases sitting between them. From germline, CDR1 is MGHRA and CDR2 YSYEKL. The CDR3 extends over 14 amino acids. DNA of the CDR3: TGCGCCAGCAGCCCCTCGGGGGGCCAGGTCGAGCAGTACTTC. It translates to CASSPSGGQVEQYF.

V and J are TRBV18 and TRBJ1-6; 7 nucleotides line up with TRBD1. V trimming: 7 bases; J trimming: 7 bases; junction bases outside the gene matches: 4. Germline V gene data show CDR1 as KGHSH and CDR2 as LQKENI. The CDR3 sequence is 13 residues long. The CDR3 loop is CASYAGGNSPLHF. CDR3 in DNA: TGTGCCAGCTACGCAGGGGGGAATTCACCCCTCCACTTT. Looking up the rest from reference TRBV18 and TRBJ1-6 gives the full variable domain: NAGVMQNPRHLVRRRGQEARLRCSPMKGHSHVYWYRQLPEEGLKFMVYLQKENIIDESGMPKERFSAEFPKEGPSILRIQQVVRGDSAAYFCASYAGGNSPLHFGNGTRLTVT.

The V call is TRBV30, the J call TRBJ2-5; D gene uncertain. The germline V gene has CDR1 GTSNPN and CDR2 SVGIG (reference sequence). Trimming shortened V by 5 bases and J by 5 bases, and 12 bases separated the two germline ends. CDR3 size: 12 residues. The CDR3 region is CAWAYLGETQYF. The CDR3 region has the DNA TGTGCCTGGGCTTATCTCGGGGAGACCCAGTACTTC.

The V and J genes are TRBV7-3 and TRBJ1-1; D call uncertain. Germline loops: CDR1 SGHTA, CDR2 FQGTGA. This CDR3 is built from 13 residues. The chain's CDR3 is CASSGGPNTEAFF. CDR3 DNA: TGTGCTTCGAGCGGTGGGCCTAACACTGAAGCTTTCTTT.

This clone was recorded only once. The chain is built from TRBV18 and TRBJ2-1, with 9 bases lining up with TRBD2. The germline V gene has CDR1 KGHSH and CDR2 LQKENI. This CDR3 is built from 14 residues. V trimming: 2 bases; J trimming: 8 bases; junction bases outside the gene matches: 4. The CDR3 DNA is TGTGCCAGCTCACCAATGCGGGGGGGCGATGAGCAGTTCTTC. It codes for CASSPMRGGDEQFF.

The chain employs TRBV5-1 and TRBJ2-5; 10 bases map to TRBD2. Germline V gene sequence: CDR1 SGHRS, CDR2 YFSETQ. V trimming: 6 bases; J trimming: 1 base; junction bases outside the gene matches: 3. The CDR3 has 14 residues. CDR3 DNA sequence: TGCGCCAGCAAGTTAGCGGGGGGCCAAGAGACCCAGTACTTC. Protein sequence: CASKLAGGQETQYF.

This clone has only a few counts. The rearrangement uses TRBV14 and TRBJ1-5; a possible D gene is TRBD1 (5 bases). Deletions cut 2 bases from V and 5 bases from J, with 16 bases between. The CDR3 spans 16 residues. CDR1 and CDR2 (germline): SGHDN, FVKESK. CDR3 residues: CASSQKGRGGYQPQHF. The CDR3 DNA sequence: TGTGCCAGCAGCCAAAAGGGTCGGGGGGGATATCAGCCCCAGCATTTT.

The chain combines TRBV11-3 with TRBJ2-3, with 9 bases fitting TRBD2. The CDR3 contains 13 residues. With 8 bases clipped from V and 5 bases from J, the junction kept 5 bases outside the gene matches. Germline CDR1 and CDR2: SGHNT and YENEEA. CDR3 in amino acids: CASARGGQDTQYF. The CDR3 DNA is TGTGCCAGCGCGCGGGGGGGCCAAGATACGCAGTATTTT.

This chain joins TRBV6-2 or TRBV6-3 and TRBJ2-3, with a tentative D call TRBD1 (6 bases). Deletions cut 6 bases from V and 2 bases from J, with 15 bases between. CDR3 length: 15 residues. CDR1 is MNHEY and CDR2 is SVGEGT in the germline V gene. Written as DNA, the CDR3 is TGTGCCAGCAGCCCTTCCGGGACAACCACAGATACGCAGTATTTT. Translated: CASSPSGTTTDTQYF.

This clone was seen a single time. CDR3 nucleotide sequence: TGTGCCAGTACCAAACCGGGACAGTATAATTCACCCCTCCACTTT. Translating it yields CASTKPGQYNSPLHF. This chain joins TRBV19 and TRBJ1-6; 7 nucleotides match TRBD1. CDR1 and CDR2 (germline): LNHDA, SQIVND (reference sequence). The CDR3 has 15 amino acids. Unmatched junction bases numbered 7, after V lost 7 bases and J lost 4 bases.

The chain uses TRBV12-5 and TRBJ1-5; the D is unclear. Germline CDR1 is LGHNT and CDR2 is FRNRAP. This CDR3 comprises 12 residues. V was pared by 5 bases and J by 6 bases, with 8 bases between. As DNA, the CDR3 is TGTGCTAGTGGTATTGAGGGTCAGCCCCAGCATTTT. Residues: CASGIEGQPQHF.